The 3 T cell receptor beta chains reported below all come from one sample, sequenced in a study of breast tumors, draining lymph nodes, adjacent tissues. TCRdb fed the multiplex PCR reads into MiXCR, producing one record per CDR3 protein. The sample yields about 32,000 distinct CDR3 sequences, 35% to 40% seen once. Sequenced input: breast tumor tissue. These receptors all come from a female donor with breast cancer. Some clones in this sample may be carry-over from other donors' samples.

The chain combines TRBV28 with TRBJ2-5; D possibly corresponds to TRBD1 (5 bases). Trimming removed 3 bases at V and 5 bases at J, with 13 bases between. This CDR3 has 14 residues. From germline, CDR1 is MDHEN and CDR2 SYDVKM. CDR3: CASSLSGLGETQYF. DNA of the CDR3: TGTGCCAGCAGTTTGTCAGGGTTGGGGGAGACCCAGTACTTC.

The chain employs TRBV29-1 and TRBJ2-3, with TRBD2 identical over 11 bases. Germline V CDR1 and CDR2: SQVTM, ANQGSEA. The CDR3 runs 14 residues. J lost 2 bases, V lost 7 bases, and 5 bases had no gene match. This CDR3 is CSALAGDPTDTQYF. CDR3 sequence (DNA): TGCAGCGCACTAGCGGGAGACCCCACAGATACGCAGTATTTT.

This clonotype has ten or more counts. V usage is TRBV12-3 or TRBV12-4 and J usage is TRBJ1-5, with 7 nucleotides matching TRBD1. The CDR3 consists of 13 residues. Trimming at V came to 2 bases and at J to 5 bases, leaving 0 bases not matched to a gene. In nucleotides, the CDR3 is TGTGCCAGCAGTTTAACAGGGGATCAGCCCCAGCATTTT. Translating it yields CASSLTGDQPQHF.